This passage covers 22 T cell receptor beta chains from one sample sequenced in a study of technical replicates of blood from several donors. Here immunoSEQ multiplex PCR was the method, and the copy in TCRdb shows in-frame clones only, minus some. The data contain tens of thousands of clones, roughly nine tenths of them seen just once; the ten biggest clones take up under 0.4%. The sequenced sample was T cells isolated from PBMCs. The source is a human donor in good health. Some clones in this sample may be carry-over from other donors' samples.

In this sample, this clone turned up once. This chain joins TRBV5-1 and TRBJ2-4; D perhaps matches TRBD1 (5 bases). V was cut by 2 bases and J by 0 bases, with 15 bases left in between. Germline V gives CDR1 SGHRS, CDR2 YFSETQ. The CDR3 extends over 17 amino acids. The CDR3 loop is CASSLTFQDIAKNIQYF. The DNA of the CDR3 is TGCGCCAGCAGCTTAACATTCCAGGACATAGCCAAAAACATTCAGTACTTC.

The rearrangement joins TRBV5-6 to TRBJ1-5; D might be TRBD1 (5 bases). The V end was cut by 3 bases, the J end by 6 bases, with 13 bases between. Per the germline V gene, CDR1 is SGHDT and CDR2 is YYEEEE. This CDR3 has 14 amino acids. DNA of the CDR3: TGTGCCAGCAGCTCCCGGAGGGGCGGTCAGCCCCAGCATTTT. It yields the protein CASSSRRGGQPQHF.

The V gene is TRBV19, the J gene TRBJ2-3, with 9 bases matching TRBD1. The CDR3 contains 16 residues. Germline V lookup: CDR1 LNHDA, CDR2 SQIVND (reference sequence). V gave up 10 bases and J gave up 8 bases; unmatched junction bases: 19. CDR3 coding DNA: TGTGCCACCGCATTGGGTCGGGACAGGGACATTCCTACGCAGTATTTT. Residues: CATALGRDRDIPTQYF.

The chain carries TRBV28 and TRBJ1-2, with TRBD1 matching over 9 bases. The CDR3 has 15 amino acids. Unmatched junction bases numbered 8, after V lost 4 bases and J lost 5 bases. In germline, CDR1 is MDHEN, CDR2 SYDVKM. This chain's CDR3 is CASSSGQGHIYGYTF. In DNA form, the CDR3 reads TGTGCCAGCAGTTCGGGACAGGGACACATTTATGGCTACACCTTC.

The chain is built from TRBV2 and TRBJ2-1; D may be TRBD1 (5 bases). This CDR3 spans 11 amino acids. Trimming took off 6 bases at V and 12 bases at J, with 12 bases between the two ends. Looked up from germline, CDR1 is SNHLY and CDR2 is FYNNEI. The CDR3 spells CASSSDRPQFF. In nucleotides, the CDR3 is TGTGCCAGCAGCTCTGACAGACCGCAGTTCTTC.

The rearrangement uses TRBV7-6 and TRBJ2-1; 9 nucleotides agree with TRBD2. The CDR3 covers 16 residues. Germline-derived CDR1 and CDR2 are SGHVS and FNYEAQ. V dropped 2 bases and J dropped 4; count of bases not matched to a gene: 6. The CDR3 bases are TGTGCCAGCAGCTTAAATCTGGCGGGAGGGTACAATGAGCAGTTCTTC. Protein product: CASSLNLAGGYNEQFF.

The genes are TRBV6-6 and TRBJ2-3; 7 bases match TRBD2. Germline V gene lookup returns CDR1 MNHNY and CDR2 SVGAGI (reference sequence). The CDR3 covers 15 residues. V dropped 10 bases and J dropped 3; count of bases not matched to a gene: 13. CDR3 nucleotide sequence: TGTGCCACTCATCTAACGGGAGGAGTAACAGATACGCAGTATTTT. This sequence encodes CATHLTGGVTDTQYF.

V gene TRBV7-6 combines with J gene TRBJ1-1, with D possibly being TRBD1 (6 bases). The CDR3 is 13 amino acids. The V gene lost 5 bases and the J gene lost 6 bases, with 13 bases spanning the gap. The germline gives CDR1 SGHVS, CDR2 FNYEAQ. CDR3: CASSPPGGAEAFF. The DNA for the CDR3 is TGTGCCAGCAGCCCCCCTGGGGGCGCTGAAGCTTTCTTT.

The rearrangement joins TRBV27 to TRBJ1-4, with 9 bases aligning to TRBD1. The CDR3 runs 15 residues. V was pared by 7 bases and J by 4 bases, with 7 bases of the junction left unmatched. Germline V lookup: CDR1 MNHEY, CDR2 SMNVEV (reference sequence). For the CDR3, the DNA is TGTGCCAGCAAAAGGACAGGGGCGTTTAATGAAAAACTGTTTTTT. Translated, it gives CASKRTGAFNEKLFF.

This chain uses TRBV5-6 with TRBJ1-2, with a possible D match to TRBD1 (6 bases). The germline V gene encodes CDR1 SGHDT and CDR2 YYEEEE. Trimming took 1 base from V and 2 from J, leaving 18 bases between them. CDR3 size: 17 residues. Written as DNA, the CDR3 is TGTGCCAGCAGCTTGTGGCGGACAGAAAGTGGGAACTATGGCTACACCTTC. It encodes CASSLWRTESGNYGYTF.

This chain uses TRBV19 with TRBJ2-1; D is unclear. Trimming left V 4 bases short and J 4 bases short, with 8 bases between. Germline-derived CDR1 and CDR2 are LNHDA and SQIVND (reference sequence). This CDR3 comprises 13 residues. CDR3 region: CASSSTSYNEQFF. The CDR3 nucleotides read TGTGCCAGTAGTAGTACTTCATACAATGAGCAGTTCTTC.

The chain links TRBV28 to TRBJ2-3; TRBD2 might be the D (5 bases). Per the germline V gene, CDR1 is MDHEN and CDR2 is SYDVKM. The V and J ends lost 2 bases and 6 bases respectively, with 12 bases between them. This CDR3 comprises 14 residues. CDR3 sequence reads: CASSLDEGMDTQYF. CDR3 coding DNA: TGTGCCAGCAGTTTAGACGAGGGAATGGATACGCAGTATTTT.

In this sample, this clone turned up once. This chain links TRBV2 with TRBJ2-7, with D possibly being TRBD1 (6 bases). The V end lost 7 bases, the J end lost 3 bases, and 13 bases lay between the germline ends. Germline lookup yields CDR1 SNHLY and CDR2 FYNNEI. This CDR3 has 13 residues. CDR3 in amino acids: CASTPRQVYEQYF. CDR3 nucleotide sequence: TGTGCCAGCACGCCCAGACAGGTCTACGAGCAGTACTTC.

V usage is TRBV4-1 and J usage is TRBJ2-1; 10 bases match TRBD2. CDR1 MGHRA and CDR2 YSYEKL come from the germline V gene. The CDR3 runs to 18 residues. V was clipped by 1 base and J by 8 bases; unmatched bases: 14. CDR3 sequence (DNA): TGCGCCAGCAGCCAAGGGGCACTAAAGCGGGAGGGCCGTCATGAGCAGTTCTTC. Amino acids: CASSQGALKREGRHEQFF.

The V and J genes are TRBV15 and TRBJ2-4; 14 bases agree with TRBD2. V was clipped by 5 bases and J by 9 bases; unmatched bases: 6. Germline V lookup: CDR1 LNHNV, CDR2 YYDKDF (reference sequence). This CDR3 is built from 15 residues. The CDR3 sequence: CATSRLAGGPIIQYF. The CDR3 coding sequence is TGTGCCACCAGCCGACTAGCGGGAGGGCCGATCATTCAGTACTTC.

The chain combines TRBV6-1 with TRBJ1-1; D not certain. The CDR3 extends over 15 amino acids. The V gene's germline CDR1 is MNHNS and CDR2 SASEGT. The germline V and J ends were trimmed by 6 bases and 4 bases, with 18 bases remaining between them. Here the CDR3 reads CASSWTNSGVTEAFF. CDR3 nucleotides: TGTGCCAGCAGCTGGACCAACTCCGGGGTCACTGAAGCTTTCTTT.

This clone was seen a single time. The rearrangement uses TRBV28 and TRBJ1-1; D gene ambiguous. This CDR3 region has 17 residues. The ends were cut back, 2 bases at V and 1 base at J, with 17 bases in the middle. Germline lookup yields CDR1 MDHEN and CDR2 SYDVKM. The CDR3 protein is CASSLPQVVGWNTEAFF. The CDR3 DNA is TGTGCCAGCAGTTTACCCCAGGTGGTGGGCTGGAACACTGAAGCTTTCTTT. The full variable domain, rest sourced from reference TRBV28 and TRBJ1-1, is DVKVTQSSRYLVKRTGEKVFLECVQDMDHENMFWYRQDPGLGLRLIYFSYDVKMKEKGDIPEGYSVSREKKERFSLILESASTNQTSMYLCASSLPQVVGWNTEAFFGQGTRLTVV.

This chain uses TRBV2 with TRBJ1-3; the match to TRBD1 covers 9 bases. V shed 5 bases and J 4 bases; nucleotides not matched to a gene: 6. This CDR3 spans 15 amino acids. The germline V gene has CDR1 SNHLY and CDR2 FYNNEI. The CDR3 loop is CASSSSGQGGNTIYF. CDR3 nucleotide sequence: TGTGCCAGCAGTTCCTCAGGACAGGGGGGAAACACCATATATTTT.

The gene calls are TRBV18 and TRBJ2-7; possibly TRBD1 for D (6 bases). V gave up 3 bases and J gave up 2 bases, with 8 bases separating them. This CDR3 contains 13 residues. Germline CDR1 KGHSH, CDR2 LQKENI. The CDR3 nucleotides are TGTGCCAGCTCACCTAGACAGGCCTACGAGCAGTACTTC. Its translation: CASSPRQAYEQYF.

This chain connects TRBV5-6 to TRBJ2-2, with TRBD2 as a possible D gene (5 bases). The CDR3 is 13 amino acids. V lost 4 bases and J 6 bases, leaving 10 bases between the germline ends. Germline-derived CDR1 and CDR2 are SGHDT and YYEEEE. The CDR3 nucleotides read TGTGCCAGCAGCCTCACTAGGGCCGGGGAGCTGTTTTTT. This codes for CASSLTRAGELFF.

The chain is built from TRBV11-3 and TRBJ2-3; D perhaps matches TRBD2 (5 bases). The CDR3 spans 14 residues. V lost 2 bases, J lost 3 bases, and 9 bases lay in between. The germline CDR1 and CDR2 sequences are SGHNT and YENEEA. In nucleotides, the CDR3 is TGTGCCAGCAGCTTAACGGGAAGGACAGATACGCAGTATTTT. It encodes CASSLTGRTDTQYF.

CDR3 DNA: TGTGCCACCAGTTATAGGAGATCTAGCACAGATACGCAGTATTTT. It specifies CATSYRRSSTDTQYF. The J gene is TRBJ2-3, the V gene TRBV15, with D unclear. The CDR3 contains 15 residues. The germline CDR1 and CDR2 sequences are LNHNV and YYDKDF (reference sequence). Trimming took off 6 bases at V and 0 bases at J, with 13 bases between the two ends.